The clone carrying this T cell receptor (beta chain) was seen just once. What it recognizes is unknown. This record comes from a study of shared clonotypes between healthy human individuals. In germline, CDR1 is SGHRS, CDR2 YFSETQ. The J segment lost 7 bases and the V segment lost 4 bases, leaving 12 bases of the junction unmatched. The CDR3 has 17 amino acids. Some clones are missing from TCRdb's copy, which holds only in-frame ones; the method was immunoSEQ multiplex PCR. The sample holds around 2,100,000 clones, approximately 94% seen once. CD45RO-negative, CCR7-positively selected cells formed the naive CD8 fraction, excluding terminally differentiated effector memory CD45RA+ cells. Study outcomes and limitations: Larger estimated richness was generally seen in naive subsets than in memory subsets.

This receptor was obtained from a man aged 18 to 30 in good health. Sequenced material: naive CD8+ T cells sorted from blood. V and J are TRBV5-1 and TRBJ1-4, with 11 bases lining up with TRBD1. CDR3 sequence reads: CASSPGTGGRLSEKLFF. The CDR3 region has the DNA TGCGCCAGCAGCCCCGGGACAGGGGGGAGGTTAAGTGAAAAACTGTTTTTT.